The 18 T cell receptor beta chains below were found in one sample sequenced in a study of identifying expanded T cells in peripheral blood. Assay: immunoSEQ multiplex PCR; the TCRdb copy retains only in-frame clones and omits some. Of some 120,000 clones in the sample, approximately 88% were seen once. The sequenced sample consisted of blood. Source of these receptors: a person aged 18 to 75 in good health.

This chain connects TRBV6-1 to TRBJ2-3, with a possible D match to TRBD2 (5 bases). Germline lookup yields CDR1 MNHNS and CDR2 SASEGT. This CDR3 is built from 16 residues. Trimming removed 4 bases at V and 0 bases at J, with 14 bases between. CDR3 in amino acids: CASSVRLGSSTDTQYF. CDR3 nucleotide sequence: TGTGCCAGCAGTGTTCGTTTGGGGAGTAGCACAGATACGCAGTATTTT.

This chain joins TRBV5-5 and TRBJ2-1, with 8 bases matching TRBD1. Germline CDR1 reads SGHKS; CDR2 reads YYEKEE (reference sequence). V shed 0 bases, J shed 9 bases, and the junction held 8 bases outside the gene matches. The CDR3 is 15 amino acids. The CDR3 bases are TGTGCCAGCAGCTTGGACCGGACAGGGTCGGGTGAGCAGTTCTTC. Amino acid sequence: CASSLDRTGSGEQFF.

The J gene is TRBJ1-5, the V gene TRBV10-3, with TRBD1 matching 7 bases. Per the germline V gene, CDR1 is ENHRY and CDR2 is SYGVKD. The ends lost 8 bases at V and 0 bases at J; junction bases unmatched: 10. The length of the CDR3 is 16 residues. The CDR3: CAIGGTGTDSNQPQHF. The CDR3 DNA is TGTGCCATCGGAGGTACTGGGACAGATAGCAATCAGCCCCAGCATTTT.

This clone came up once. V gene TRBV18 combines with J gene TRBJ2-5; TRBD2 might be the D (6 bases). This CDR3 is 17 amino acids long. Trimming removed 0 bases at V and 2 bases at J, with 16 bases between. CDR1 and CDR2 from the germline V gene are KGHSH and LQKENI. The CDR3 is CASSPPNRGRQQETQYF. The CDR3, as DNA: TGTGCCAGCTCACCACCGAACCGGGGGAGGCAACAAGAGACCCAGTACTTC.

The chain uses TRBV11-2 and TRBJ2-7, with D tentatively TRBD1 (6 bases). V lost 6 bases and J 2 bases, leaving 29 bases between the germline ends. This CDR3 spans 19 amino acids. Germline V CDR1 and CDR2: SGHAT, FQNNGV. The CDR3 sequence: CASSFALGQLIIRTYEQYF. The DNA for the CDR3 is TGTGCCAGCAGTTTCGCCCTTGGACAGCTAATAATTCGAACCTACGAGCAGTACTTC.

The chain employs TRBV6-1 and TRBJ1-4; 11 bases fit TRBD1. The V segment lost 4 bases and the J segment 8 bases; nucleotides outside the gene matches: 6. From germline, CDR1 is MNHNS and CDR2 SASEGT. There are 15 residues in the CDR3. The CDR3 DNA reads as TGTGCCAGCAGTGCAGGGACAGGGGGTAGAGAAAAACTGTTTTTT. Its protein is CASSAGTGGREKLFF.

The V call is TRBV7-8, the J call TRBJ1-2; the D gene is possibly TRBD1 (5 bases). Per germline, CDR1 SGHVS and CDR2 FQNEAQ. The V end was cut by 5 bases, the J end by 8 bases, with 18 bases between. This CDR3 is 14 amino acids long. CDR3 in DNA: TGTGCCAGCAGCAGCCAAGTTGTCAGGGACGGCTACACCTTC. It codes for CASSSQVVRDGYTF.

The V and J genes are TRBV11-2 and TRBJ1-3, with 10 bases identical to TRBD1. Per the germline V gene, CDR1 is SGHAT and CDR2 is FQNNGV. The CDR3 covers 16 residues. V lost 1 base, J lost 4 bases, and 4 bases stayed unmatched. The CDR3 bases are TGTGCCAGCAGCTTAGGACAGGGGGCGGCGGGAAACACCATATATTTT. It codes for CASSLGQGAAGNTIYF.

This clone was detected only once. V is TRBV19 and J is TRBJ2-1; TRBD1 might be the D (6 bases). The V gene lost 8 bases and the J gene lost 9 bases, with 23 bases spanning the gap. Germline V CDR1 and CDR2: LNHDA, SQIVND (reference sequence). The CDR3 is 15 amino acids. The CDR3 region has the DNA TGTGCCAGTCGACCACAGGGACCGAGGGCGAGTGAGCAGTTCTTC. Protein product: CASRPQGPRASEQFF.

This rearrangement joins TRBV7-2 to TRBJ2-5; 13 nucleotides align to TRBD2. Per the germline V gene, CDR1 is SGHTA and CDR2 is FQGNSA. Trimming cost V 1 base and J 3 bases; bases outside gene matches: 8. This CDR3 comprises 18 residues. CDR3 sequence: CASSLDAWGTSGEETQYF. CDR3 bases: TGTGCCAGCAGCTTAGACGCCTGGGGGACTAGCGGGGAAGAGACCCAGTACTTC.

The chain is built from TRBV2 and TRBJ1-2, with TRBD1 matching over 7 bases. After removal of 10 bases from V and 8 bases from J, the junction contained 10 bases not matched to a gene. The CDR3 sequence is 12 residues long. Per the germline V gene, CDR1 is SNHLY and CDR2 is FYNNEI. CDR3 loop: CATSTGVRGYTF. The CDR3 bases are TGTGCCACCTCCACAGGGGTTCGAGGCTACACCTTC. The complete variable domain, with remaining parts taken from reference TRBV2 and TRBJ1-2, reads EPEVTQTPSHQVTQMGQEVILRCVPISNHLYFYWYRQILGQKVEFLVSFYNNEISEKSEIFDDQFSVERPDGSNFTLKIRSTKLEDSAMYFCATSTGVRGYTFGSGTRLTVV.

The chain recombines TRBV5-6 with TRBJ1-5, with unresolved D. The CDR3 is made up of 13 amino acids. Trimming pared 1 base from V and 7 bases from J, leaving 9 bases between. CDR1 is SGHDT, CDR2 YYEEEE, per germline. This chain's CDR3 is CASSLWARQPQHF. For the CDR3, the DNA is TGTGCCAGCAGCTTGTGGGCACGCCAGCCCCAGCATTTT.

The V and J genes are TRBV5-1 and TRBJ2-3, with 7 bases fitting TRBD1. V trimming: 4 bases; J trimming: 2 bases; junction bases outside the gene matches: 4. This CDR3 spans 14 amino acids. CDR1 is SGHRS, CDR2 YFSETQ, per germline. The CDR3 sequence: CASSVGQITDTQYF. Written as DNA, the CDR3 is TGCGCCAGCAGCGTGGGACAGATCACAGATACGCAGTATTTT.

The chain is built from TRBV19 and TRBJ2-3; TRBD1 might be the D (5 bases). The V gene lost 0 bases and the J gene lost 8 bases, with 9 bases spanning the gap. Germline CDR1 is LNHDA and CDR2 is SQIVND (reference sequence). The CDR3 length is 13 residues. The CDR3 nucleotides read TGTGCCAGTAGTATAGACAGGGAAGGTACGCAGTATTTT. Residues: CASSIDREGTQYF. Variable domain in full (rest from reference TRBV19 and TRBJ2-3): DGGITQSPKYLFRKEGQNVTLSCEQNLNHDAMYWYRQDPGQGLRLIYYSQIVNDFQKGDIAEGYSVSREKKESFPLTVTSAQKNPTAFYLCASSIDREGTQYFGPGTRLTVL.

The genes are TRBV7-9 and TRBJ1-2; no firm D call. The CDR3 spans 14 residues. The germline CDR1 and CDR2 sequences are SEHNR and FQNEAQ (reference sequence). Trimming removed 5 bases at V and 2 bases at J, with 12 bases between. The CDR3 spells CASSRLSENYGYTF. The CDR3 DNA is TGTGCCAGCAGCCGGTTATCAGAAAACTATGGCTACACCTTC.

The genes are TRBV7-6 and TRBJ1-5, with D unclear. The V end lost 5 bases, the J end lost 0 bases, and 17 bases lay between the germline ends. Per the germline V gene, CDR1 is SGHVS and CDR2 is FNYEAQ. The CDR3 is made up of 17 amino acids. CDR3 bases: TGTGCCAGCAGCCTAGGGCGGGGAAGATATAGCAATCAGCCCCAGCATTTT. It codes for CASSLGRGRYSNQPQHF.

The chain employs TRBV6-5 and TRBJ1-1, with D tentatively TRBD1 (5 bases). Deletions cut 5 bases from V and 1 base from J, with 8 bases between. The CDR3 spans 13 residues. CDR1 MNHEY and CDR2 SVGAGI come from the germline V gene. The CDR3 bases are TGTGCCAGCAGTCATACAGGGAACACTGAAGCTTTCTTT. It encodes CASSHTGNTEAFF.

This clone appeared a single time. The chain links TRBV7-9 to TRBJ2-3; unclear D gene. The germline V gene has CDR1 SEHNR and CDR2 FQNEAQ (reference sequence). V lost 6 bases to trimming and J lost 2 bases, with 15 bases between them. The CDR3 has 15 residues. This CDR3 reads CASSSYTSDTDTQYF. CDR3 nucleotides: TGTGCCAGCAGTAGTTACACCTCCGACACAGATACGCAGTATTTT.